This T cell receptor beta chain was recovered during a study of regulatory T cells in long-lasting Graves disease. Study-wide context: It was over 5 years of antithyroid drugs, with positive TSH receptor antibodies, that meant persistent Graves' disease.

Building the TCR beta libraries relied on iRepertoire HTBI primers, and CDR3 regions underwent Arm-PCR. TCRdb re-called the multiplex PCR reads through MiXCR, storing one row per CDR3 protein. The top ten clones hold roughly 7.7% of a sample with around 450,000 distinct CDR3 sequences, 20% to 25% of them seen once. Time point denoted: persistent/refractory GD, antithyroid drugs over 5 years with positive TRAb. The TCR library was made from RNA extracted from PBMCs. V lost 4 bases and J 4 bases, leaving 19 bases between the germline ends. The CDR3 runs to 15 residues. Germline V gene lookup returns CDR1 DFQATT and CDR2 SNEGSKA (reference sequence). The study's findings and limits: Persistent disease preferred TRBV28, TRBJ1-2 and TRBJ2-5; new disease, TRBV20-1 and TRBJ2-1.

With regard to this clonotype: Its antigen is not identified.

The material sequenced was peripheral blood mononuclear cells (PBMCs), taken when the disease was refractory, from a patient treated with antithyroid drugs. The rearrangement uses TRBV20-1 and TRBJ1-2, with a weak D call TRBD1 (6 bases). The receptor was isolated from a female donor with Graves disease. The CDR3 DNA reads TGCAGTGCTATGGGGGGGGCACAGTACCTCTATGGCTACACCTTC. It yields the protein CSAMGGAQYLYGYTF.